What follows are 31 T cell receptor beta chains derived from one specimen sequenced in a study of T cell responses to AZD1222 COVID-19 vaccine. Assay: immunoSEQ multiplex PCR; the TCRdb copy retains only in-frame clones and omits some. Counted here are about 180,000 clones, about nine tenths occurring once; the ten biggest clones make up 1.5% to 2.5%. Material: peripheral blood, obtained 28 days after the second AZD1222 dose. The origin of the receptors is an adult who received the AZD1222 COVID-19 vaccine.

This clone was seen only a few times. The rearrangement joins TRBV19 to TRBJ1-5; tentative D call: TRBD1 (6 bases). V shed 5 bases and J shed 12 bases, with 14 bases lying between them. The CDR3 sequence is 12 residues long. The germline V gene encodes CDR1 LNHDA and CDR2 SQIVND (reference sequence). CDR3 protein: CASSLDRRSQHF. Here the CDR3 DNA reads TGTGCCAGTAGTCTTGACAGGAGGAGCCAGCATTTT.

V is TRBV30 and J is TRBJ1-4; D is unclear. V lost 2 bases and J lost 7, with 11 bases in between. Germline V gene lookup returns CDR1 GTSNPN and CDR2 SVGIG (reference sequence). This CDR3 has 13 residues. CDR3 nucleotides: TGTGCCTGGAGTCTTAAGGGTGGTGAAAAACTGTTTTTT. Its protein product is CAWSLKGGEKLFF.

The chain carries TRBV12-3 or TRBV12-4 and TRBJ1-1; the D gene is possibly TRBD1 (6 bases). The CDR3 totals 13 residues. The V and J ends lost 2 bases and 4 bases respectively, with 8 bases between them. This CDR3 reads CASSLSGVTEAFF. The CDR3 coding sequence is TGTGCCAGCAGTTTATCAGGGGTCACTGAAGCTTTCTTT.

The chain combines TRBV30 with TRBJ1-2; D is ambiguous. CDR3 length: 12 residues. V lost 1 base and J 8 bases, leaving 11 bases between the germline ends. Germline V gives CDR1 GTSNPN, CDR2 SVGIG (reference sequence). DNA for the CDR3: TGTGCCTGGAGTGGTTTATTTAGCGGCTACACCTTC. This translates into CAWSGLFSGYTF.

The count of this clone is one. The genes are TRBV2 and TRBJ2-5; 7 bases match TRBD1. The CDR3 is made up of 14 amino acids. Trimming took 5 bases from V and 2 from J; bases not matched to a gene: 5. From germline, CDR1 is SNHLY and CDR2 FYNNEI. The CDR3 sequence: CASSTWDSQETQYF. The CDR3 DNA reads TGTGCCAGCAGTACTTGGGACAGTCAAGAGACCCAGTACTTC.

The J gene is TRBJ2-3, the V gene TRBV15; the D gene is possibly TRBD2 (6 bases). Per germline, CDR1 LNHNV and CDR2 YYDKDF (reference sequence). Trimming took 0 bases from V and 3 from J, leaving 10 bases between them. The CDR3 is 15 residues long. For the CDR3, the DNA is TGTGCCACCAGCAGAGACAGACTAGTTACAGATACGCAGTATTTT. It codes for CATSRDRLVTDTQYF.

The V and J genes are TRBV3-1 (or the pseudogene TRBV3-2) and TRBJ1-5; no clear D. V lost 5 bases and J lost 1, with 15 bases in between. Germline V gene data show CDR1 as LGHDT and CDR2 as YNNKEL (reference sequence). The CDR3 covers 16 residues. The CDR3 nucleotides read TGTGCCAGCAGCTACACGTGGTGGGAGAGCAATCAGCCCCAGCATTTT. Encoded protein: CASSYTWWESNQPQHF.

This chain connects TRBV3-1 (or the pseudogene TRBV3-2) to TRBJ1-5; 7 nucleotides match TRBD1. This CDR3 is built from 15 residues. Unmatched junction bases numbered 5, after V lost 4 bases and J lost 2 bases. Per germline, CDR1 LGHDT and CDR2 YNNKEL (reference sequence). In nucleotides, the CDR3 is TGTGCCAGCAGCCCCCAGGGGGATCGCAATCAGCCCCAGCATTTT. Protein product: CASSPQGDRNQPQHF.

The CDR3 loop is CASSLSGTGNEKLFF. CDR3 sequence (DNA): TGTGCCAGCAGCTTATCCGGGACAGGGAATGAAAAACTGTTTTTT. The V and J genes are TRBV7-3 and TRBJ1-4; 9 bases are a match to TRBD1. V gave up 2 bases and J gave up 5 bases; unmatched junction bases: 3. The CDR3 is made up of 15 amino acids. Germline CDR1 and CDR2: SGHTA and FQGTGA.

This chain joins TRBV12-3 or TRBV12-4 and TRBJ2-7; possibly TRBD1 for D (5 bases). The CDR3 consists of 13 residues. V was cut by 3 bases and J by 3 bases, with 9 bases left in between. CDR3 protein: CASSLGQNYEQYF. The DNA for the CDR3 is TGTGCCAGCAGTTTGGGGCAGAACTACGAGCAGTACTTC.

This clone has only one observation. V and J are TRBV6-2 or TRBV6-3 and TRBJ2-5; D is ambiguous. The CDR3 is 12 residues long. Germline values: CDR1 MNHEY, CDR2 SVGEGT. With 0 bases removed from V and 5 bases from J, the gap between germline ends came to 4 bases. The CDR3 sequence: CASSYSMETQYF. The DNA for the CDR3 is TGTGCCAGCAGTTACTCGATGGAGACCCAGTACTTC.

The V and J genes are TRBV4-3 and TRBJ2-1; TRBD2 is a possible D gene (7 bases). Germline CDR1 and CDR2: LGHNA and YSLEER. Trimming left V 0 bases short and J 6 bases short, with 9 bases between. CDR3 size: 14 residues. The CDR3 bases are TGCGCCAGCAGCCAAGATCGGGGGGCCAATGAGCAGTTCTTC. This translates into CASSQDRGANEQFF.

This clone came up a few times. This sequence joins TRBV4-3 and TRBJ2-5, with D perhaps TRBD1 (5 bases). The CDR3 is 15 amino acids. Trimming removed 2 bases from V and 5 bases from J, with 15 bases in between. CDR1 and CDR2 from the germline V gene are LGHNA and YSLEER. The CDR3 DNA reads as TGCGCCAGCAGCCAAACTATTCAGGGTCGGGAGACCCAGTACTTC. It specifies CASSQTIQGRETQYF.

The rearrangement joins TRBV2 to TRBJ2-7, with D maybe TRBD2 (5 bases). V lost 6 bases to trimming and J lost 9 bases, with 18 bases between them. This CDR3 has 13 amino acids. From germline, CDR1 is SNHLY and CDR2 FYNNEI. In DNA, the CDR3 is TGTGCCAGCAGCCTCTCTAGCTCCGGAGGGCAGTACTTC. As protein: CASSLSSSGGQYF.

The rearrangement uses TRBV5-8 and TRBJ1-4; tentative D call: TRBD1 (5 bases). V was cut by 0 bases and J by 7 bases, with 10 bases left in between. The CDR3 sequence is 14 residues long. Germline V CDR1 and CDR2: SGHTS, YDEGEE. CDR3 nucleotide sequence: TGTGCCAGCAGCTTGGTCTACGGGGGTGAAAAACTGTTTTTT. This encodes CASSLVYGGEKLFF.

The CDR3: CASSLEFGYEQYF. CDR3 coding DNA: TGTGCCAGCAGCTTAGAATTTGGGTACGAGCAGTACTTC. This chain links TRBV11-1 with TRBJ2-7; D gene unclear. Germline V gene data show CDR1 as SGHAT and CDR2 as FQDESV (reference sequence). The CDR3 consists of 13 residues. Trimming removed 1 base at V and 4 bases at J, with 8 bases between.

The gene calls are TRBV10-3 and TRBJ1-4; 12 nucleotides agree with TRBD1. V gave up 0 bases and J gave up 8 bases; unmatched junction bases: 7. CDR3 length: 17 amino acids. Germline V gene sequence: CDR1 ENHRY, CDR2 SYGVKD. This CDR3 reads CAISESMGTGGDEKLFF. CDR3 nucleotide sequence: TGTGCCATCAGTGAGTCGATGGGGACAGGGGGCGACGAAAAACTGTTTTTT.

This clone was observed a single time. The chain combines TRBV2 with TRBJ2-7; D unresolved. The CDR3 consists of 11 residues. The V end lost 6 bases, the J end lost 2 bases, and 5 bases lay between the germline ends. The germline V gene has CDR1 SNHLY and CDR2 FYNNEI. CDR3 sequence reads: CASRKAYEQYF. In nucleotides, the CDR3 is TGTGCCAGCAGAAAGGCCTACGAGCAGTACTTC.

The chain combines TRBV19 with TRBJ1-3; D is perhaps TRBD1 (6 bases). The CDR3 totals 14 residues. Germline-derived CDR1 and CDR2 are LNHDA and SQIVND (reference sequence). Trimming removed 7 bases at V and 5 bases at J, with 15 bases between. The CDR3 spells CASIPTGTRNTIYF. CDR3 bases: TGTGCCAGTATCCCCACAGGGACGAGAAACACCATATATTTT.

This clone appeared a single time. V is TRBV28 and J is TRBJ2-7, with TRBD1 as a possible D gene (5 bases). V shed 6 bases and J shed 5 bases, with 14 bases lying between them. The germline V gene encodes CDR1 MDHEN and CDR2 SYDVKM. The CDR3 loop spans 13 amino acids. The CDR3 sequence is CASSRPTVNEQYF. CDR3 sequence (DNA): TGTGCCAGCAGCCGCCCGACAGTTAACGAGCAGTACTTC.

The CDR3 reads CASSRHGSTDTQYF. The CDR3 DNA reads TGTGCCAGCAGCAGACATGGGAGCACAGATACGCAGTATTTT. The rearrangement links TRBV28 to TRBJ2-3; D not certain. The CDR3 is made up of 14 amino acids. V lost 6 bases and J lost 0, with 10 bases in between. CDR1 is MDHEN, CDR2 SYDVKM, per germline.

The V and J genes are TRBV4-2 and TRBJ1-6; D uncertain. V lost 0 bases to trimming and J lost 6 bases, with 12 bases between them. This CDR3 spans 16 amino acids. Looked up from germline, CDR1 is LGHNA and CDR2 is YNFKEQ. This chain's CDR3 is CASSQDLWGSNSPLHF. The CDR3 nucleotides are TGTGCCAGCAGCCAAGATTTGTGGGGTAGTAATTCACCCCTCCACTTT.

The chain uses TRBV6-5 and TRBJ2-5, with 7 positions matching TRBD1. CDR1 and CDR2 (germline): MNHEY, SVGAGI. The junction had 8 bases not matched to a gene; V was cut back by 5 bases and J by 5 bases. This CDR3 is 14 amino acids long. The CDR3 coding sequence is TGTGCCAGCAGTCGCCGACCCAGGGGGGAGACCCAGTACTTC. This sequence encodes CASSRRPRGETQYF.

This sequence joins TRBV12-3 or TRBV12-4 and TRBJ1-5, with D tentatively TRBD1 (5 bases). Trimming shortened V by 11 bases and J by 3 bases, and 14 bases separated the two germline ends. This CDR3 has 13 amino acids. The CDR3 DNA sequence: TGTGCCGGCGGTGAGGGGATCAATCAGCCCCAGCATTTT. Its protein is CAGGEGINQPQHF.

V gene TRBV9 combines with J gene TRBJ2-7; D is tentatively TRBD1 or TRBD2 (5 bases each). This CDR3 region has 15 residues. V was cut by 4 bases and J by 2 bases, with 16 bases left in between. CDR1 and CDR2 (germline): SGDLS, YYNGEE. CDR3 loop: CASSPRDGNPYEQYF. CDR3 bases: TGTGCCAGCAGCCCCCGGGACGGGAATCCCTACGAGCAGTACTTC.

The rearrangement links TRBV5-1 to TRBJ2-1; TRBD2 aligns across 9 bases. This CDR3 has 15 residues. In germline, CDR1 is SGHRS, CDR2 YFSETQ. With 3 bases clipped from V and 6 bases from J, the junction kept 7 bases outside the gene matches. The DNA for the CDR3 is TGCGCCAGCAGCTCCGTGACTAGCGGAATCAATGAGCAGTTCTTC. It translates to CASSSVTSGINEQFF.

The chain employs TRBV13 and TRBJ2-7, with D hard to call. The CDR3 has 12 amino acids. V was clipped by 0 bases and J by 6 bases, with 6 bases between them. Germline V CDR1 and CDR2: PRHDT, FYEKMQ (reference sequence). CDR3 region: CASSLGRGEQYF. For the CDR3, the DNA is TGTGCCAGCAGCTTAGGGCGAGGCGAGCAGTACTTC. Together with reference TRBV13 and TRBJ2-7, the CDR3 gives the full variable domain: AAGVIQSPRHLIKEKRETATLKCYPIPRHDTVYWYQQGPGQDPQFLISFYEKMQSDKGSIPDRFSAQQFSDYHSELNMSSLELGDSALYFCASSLGRGEQYFGPGTRLTVT.

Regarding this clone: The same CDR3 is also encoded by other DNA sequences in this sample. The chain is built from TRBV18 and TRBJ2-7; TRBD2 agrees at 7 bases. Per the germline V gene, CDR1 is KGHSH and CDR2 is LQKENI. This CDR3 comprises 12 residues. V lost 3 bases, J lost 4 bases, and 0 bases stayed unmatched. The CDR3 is CASSPGLYEQYF. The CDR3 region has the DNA TGTGCCAGCTCACCGGGACTATACGAGCAGTACTTC.

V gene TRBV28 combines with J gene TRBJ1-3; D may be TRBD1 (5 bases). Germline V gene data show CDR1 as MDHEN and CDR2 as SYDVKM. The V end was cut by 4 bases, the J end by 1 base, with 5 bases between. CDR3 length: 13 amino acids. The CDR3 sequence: CASSWGSGNTIYF. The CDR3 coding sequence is TGTGCCAGCAGTTGGGGGTCTGGAAACACCATATATTTT.

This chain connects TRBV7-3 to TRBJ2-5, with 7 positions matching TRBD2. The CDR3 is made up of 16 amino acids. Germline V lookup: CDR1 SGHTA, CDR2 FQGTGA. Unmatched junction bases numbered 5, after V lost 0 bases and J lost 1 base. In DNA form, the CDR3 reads TGTGCCAGCAGCTTAACCGGTCTAGCGGCCCAAGAGACCCAGTACTTC. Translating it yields CASSLTGLAAQETQYF. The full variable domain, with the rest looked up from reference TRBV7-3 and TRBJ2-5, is GAGVSQTPSNKVTEKGKYVELRCDPISGHTALYWYRQSLGQGPEFLIYFQGTGAADDSGLPNDRFFAVRPEGSVSTLKIQRTERGDSAVYLCASSLTGLAAQETQYFGPGTRLLVL.

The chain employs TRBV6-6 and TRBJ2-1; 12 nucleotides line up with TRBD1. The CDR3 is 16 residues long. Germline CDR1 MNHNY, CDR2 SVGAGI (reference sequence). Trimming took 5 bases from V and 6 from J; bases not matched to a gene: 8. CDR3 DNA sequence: TGTGCCAGCAGTACCGGGACAGGGGGCGCCCCCAATGAGCAGTTCTTC. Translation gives CASSTGTGGAPNEQFF.